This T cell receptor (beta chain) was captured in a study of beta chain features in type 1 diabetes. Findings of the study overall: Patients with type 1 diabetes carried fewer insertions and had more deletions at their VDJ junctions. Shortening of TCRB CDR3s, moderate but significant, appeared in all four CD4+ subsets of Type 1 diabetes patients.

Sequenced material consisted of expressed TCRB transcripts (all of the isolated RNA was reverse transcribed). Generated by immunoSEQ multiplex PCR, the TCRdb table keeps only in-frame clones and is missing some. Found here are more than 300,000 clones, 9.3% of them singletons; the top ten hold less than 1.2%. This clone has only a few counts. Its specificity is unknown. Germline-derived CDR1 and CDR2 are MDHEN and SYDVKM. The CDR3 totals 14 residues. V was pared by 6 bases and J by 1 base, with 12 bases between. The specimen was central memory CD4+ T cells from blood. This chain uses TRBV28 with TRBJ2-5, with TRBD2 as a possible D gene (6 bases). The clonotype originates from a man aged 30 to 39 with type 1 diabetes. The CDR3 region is CASSSSSAQETQYF. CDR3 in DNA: TGTGCCAGCAGCTCTTCTAGCGCCCAAGAGACCCAGTACTTC. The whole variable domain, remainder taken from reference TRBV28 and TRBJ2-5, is DVKVTQSSRYLVKRTGEKVFLECVQDMDHENMFWYRQDPGLGLRLIYFSYDVKMKEKGDIPEGYSVSREKKERFSLILESASTNQTSMYLCASSSSSAQETQYFGPGTRLLVL.